A single sample is the source of the 32 T cell receptor beta chains below, sequenced in a study of T cell responses to AZD1222 COVID-19 vaccine. Measured with immunoSEQ multiplex PCR; TCRdb has only the in-frame clones, and not every one. The sample holds some 200,000 clones; about 87% are singletons and the top ten take around 6.4%. Here the sequenced sample was peripheral blood, taken on day 0 of AZD1222 vaccination. The receptors originated from an adult in good health.

The gene calls are TRBV5-1 and TRBJ2-3; 11 positions match TRBD1. After removal of 3 bases from V and 5 bases from J, the junction contained 8 bases not matched to a gene. Germline values: CDR1 SGHRS, CDR2 YFSETQ. The CDR3 is 16 amino acids. CDR3 nucleotide sequence: TGCGCCAGCAGCTCGGACGGACAGGGGGCTGGAGATACGCAGTATTTT. Its translation is CASSSDGQGAGDTQYF.

There are a few counts of this clone. V is TRBV6-5 and J is TRBJ1-2; the D gene is possibly TRBD1 (6 bases). Trimming removed 5 bases at V and 4 bases at J, with 11 bases between. The length of the CDR3 is 13 residues. Germline V gene data show CDR1 as MNHEY and CDR2 as SVGAGI. The CDR3 sequence: CASSLQGGYGYTF. CDR3 in DNA: TGTGCCAGCAGTCTACAGGGAGGCTATGGCTACACCTTC.

J is TRBJ2-3 and V is TRBV11-1; 10 nucleotides line up with TRBD2. This CDR3 is built from 15 residues. Germline V gene data show CDR1 as SGHAT and CDR2 as FQDESV (reference sequence). V lost 5 bases to trimming and J lost 1 base; unmatched junction nucleotides: 3. The CDR3 region is CASSASGSRTDTQYF. CDR3 nucleotides: TGTGCCAGCAGCGCTAGCGGGAGCCGCACAGATACGCAGTATTTT.

This chain connects TRBV4-1 to TRBJ1-5, with D maybe TRBD1 (5 bases). The germline V gene encodes CDR1 MGHRA and CDR2 YSYEKL. The CDR3 loop spans 16 amino acids. V lost 1 base to trimming and J lost 5 bases, with 15 bases between them. CDR3 amino acids: CASSQVYPREDQPQHF. The CDR3, as DNA: TGCGCCAGCAGCCAAGTCTACCCCAGGGAAGATCAGCCCCAGCATTTT.

Only one count was recorded for this clone. The chain carries TRBV3-1 (or the pseudogene TRBV3-2) and TRBJ2-1, with D possibly called TRBD1 or TRBD2 (5 bases each). The CDR3 runs to 17 residues. V lost 4 bases and J lost 1, with 17 bases in between. Germline V gene data show CDR1 as LGHDT and CDR2 as YNNKEL (reference sequence). The CDR3 DNA is TGTGCCAGCAGCCTCCATAGAGGGGATACTTCCTACAATGAGCAGTTCTTC. Protein sequence: CASSLHRGDTSYNEQFF.

The rearrangement uses TRBV10-3 and TRBJ2-2, with a tentative D call TRBD2 (5 bases). Germline V gene lookup returns CDR1 ENHRY and CDR2 SYGVKD. V shed 6 bases and J shed 7 bases, with 12 bases lying between them. The CDR3 loop spans 13 amino acids. The DNA of the CDR3 is TGTGCCATCAGGAGAGGGAGTGGCGGGGAGCTGTTTTTT. It encodes CAIRRGSGGELFF.

The chain couples TRBV30 to TRBJ1-2; tentatively, D is TRBD1 (5 bases). Germline V gives CDR1 GTSNPN, CDR2 SVGIG (reference sequence). This CDR3 spans 14 amino acids. V was shortened by 3 bases and J by 1 base, with 12 bases between the two germline ends. The CDR3 coding sequence is TGTGCCTGGAGGGTGGGGCAGGGTAACTATGGCTACACCTTC. It translates to CAWRVGQGNYGYTF.

The chain links TRBV6-2 or TRBV6-3 to TRBJ2-7; D gene uncertain. The V and J ends lost 5 bases and 6 bases respectively, with 11 bases between them. Germline assignment: CDR1 MNHEY and CDR2 SVGEGT. This CDR3 has 12 residues. CDR3 DNA sequence: TGTGCCAGCAGTCTAGGATTTGGCGAGCAGTACTTC. Residues: CASSLGFGEQYF.

The chain carries TRBV28 and TRBJ2-7; TRBD1 aligns across 7 bases. Trimming took 6 bases from V and 2 from J; bases not matched to a gene: 13. Germline CDR1 and CDR2: MDHEN and SYDVKM. The CDR3 is made up of 16 amino acids. The CDR3 loop is CASRDGPTGRTYEQYF. The CDR3 nucleotides read TGTGCCAGCAGGGACGGGCCGACAGGGAGAACCTACGAGCAGTACTTC.

The V and J genes are TRBV28 and TRBJ2-7; 13 bases fit TRBD2. The germline gives CDR1 MDHEN, CDR2 SYDVKM. The length of the CDR3 is 20 residues. The CDR3 DNA sequence: TGTGTCGACCCCCAAAACCAAAGAGGACTAGCGGGAGATAGCTCCTACGAGCAGTACTTC. Encoded protein: CVDPQNQRGLAGDSSYEQYF. Supplemented by reference TRBV28 and TRBJ2-7, the full variable domain reads DVKVTQSSRYLVKRTGEKVFLECVQDMDHENMFWYRQDPGLGLRLIYFSYDVKMKEKGDIPEGYSVSREKKERFSLILESASTNQTSMYLCVDPQNQRGLAGDSSYEQYFGPGTRLTVT.

The rearrangement links TRBV30 to TRBJ1-2, with D unresolved. CDR1 and CDR2 from the germline V gene are GTSNPN and SVGIG (reference sequence). The CDR3 extends over 12 amino acids. The V and J ends lost 1 base and 8 bases respectively, with 11 bases between them. CDR3 loop: CAWSGGKEGYTF. CDR3 sequence (DNA): TGTGCCTGGAGTGGAGGGAAGGAGGGCTACACCTTC.

The chain uses TRBV4-1 and TRBJ1-3; D call uncertain. Germline CDR1 reads MGHRA; CDR2 reads YSYEKL. The ends were cut back, 4 bases at V and 4 bases at J, with 2 bases in the middle. CDR3 length: 11 residues. The CDR3, as DNA: TGCGCCAGCAGCCTGGGAAACACCATATATTTT. This gives the protein CASSLGNTIYF.

The chain uses TRBV19 and TRBJ2-7; D might be TRBD1 or TRBD2, each matching 5 bases. CDR3 length: 17 amino acids. V was cut by 2 bases and J by 3 bases, with 20 bases left in between. Germline V gene data show CDR1 as LNHDA and CDR2 as SQIVND (reference sequence). CDR3 sequence: CASSISYNVYGGYEQYF. CDR3 bases: TGTGCCAGTAGTATATCTTACAACGTCTATGGGGGCTACGAGCAGTACTTC.

V and J are TRBV6-2 or TRBV6-3 and TRBJ2-1; D remains ambiguous. The V and J ends lost 3 bases and 6 bases respectively, with 9 bases between them. Germline V gene sequence: CDR1 MNHEY, CDR2 SVGEGT. The CDR3 is 13 residues long. CDR3 sequence: CASSYGVINEQFF. CDR3 in DNA: TGTGCCAGCAGTTATGGGGTCATCAATGAGCAGTTCTTC.

The V call is TRBV10-3, the J call TRBJ2-6; TRBD1 agrees at 9 bases. CDR1 is ENHRY, CDR2 SYGVKD, per germline. This CDR3 has 17 residues. With 5 bases clipped from V and 0 bases from J, the junction kept 5 bases outside the gene matches. CDR3 sequence: CAISPGQGSSGANVLTF. The DNA of the CDR3 is TGTGCCATCAGTCCGGGACAGGGTAGCTCTGGGGCCAACGTCCTGACTTTC.

This sequence joins TRBV2 and TRBJ2-7; D not resolved. Germline-derived CDR1 and CDR2 are SNHLY and FYNNEI. The CDR3 is made up of 12 amino acids. V dropped 4 bases and J dropped 3 bases, with 7 bases sitting between them. CDR3: CASSVQDYEQYF. CDR3 DNA sequence: TGTGCCAGCAGTGTCCAGGACTACGAGCAGTACTTC.

The rearrangement links TRBV28 to TRBJ1-2; D gene unclear. Germline values: CDR1 MDHEN, CDR2 SYDVKM. Trimming removed 2 bases from V and 4 bases from J, with 11 bases in between. The CDR3 loop spans 14 amino acids. CDR3 nucleotide sequence: TGTGCCAGCAGTTTAGGGTCACGTCGCTATGGCTACACCTTC. It yields the protein CASSLGSRRYGYTF.

The chain carries TRBV4-2 and TRBJ2-1; TRBD2 agrees at 9 bases. CDR1 LGHNA and CDR2 YNFKEQ come from the germline V gene. The CDR3 sequence is 16 residues long. Trimming at V came to 1 base and at J to 8 bases, leaving 9 bases not matched to a gene. The DNA for the CDR3 is TGTGCCAGCAGCCAAGCACCGGGACTAGCACCGGATGAGCAGTTCTTC. Encoded protein: CASSQAPGLAPDEQFF.

This chain uses TRBV14 with TRBJ2-2; D is perhaps TRBD2 (5 bases). In germline, CDR1 is SGHDN, CDR2 FVKESK. This CDR3 comprises 14 residues. Trimming removed 3 bases from V and 6 bases from J, with 11 bases in between. This chain's CDR3 is CASSQERVSGELFF. CDR3 sequence (DNA): TGTGCCAGCAGCCAGGAGAGGGTATCCGGGGAGCTGTTTTTT.

CDR3: CASSKVSGSSYEQYF. The CDR3 region has the DNA TGTGCCTCTTCAAAGGTATCGGGGAGCTCCTACGAGCAGTACTTC. V and J are TRBV6-5 and TRBJ2-7, with a tentative D call TRBD2 (5 bases). The V gene's germline CDR1 is MNHEY and CDR2 SVGAGI. V was cut by 11 bases and J by 0 bases, with 20 bases left in between. The CDR3 spans 15 residues.

The gene calls are TRBV4-3 and TRBJ2-1, with TRBD2 matching 14 bases. Germline assignment: CDR1 LGHNA and CDR2 YSLEER. This CDR3 is built from 19 residues. V lost 0 bases to trimming and J lost 4 bases; unmatched junction nucleotides: 8. Written as DNA, the CDR3 is TGCGCCAGCAGCCAAGAACGGACTAGCGGGAGGTCGTCTTACAATGAGCAGTTCTTC. Protein sequence: CASSQERTSGRSSYNEQFF.

The chain employs TRBV24-1 and TRBJ2-1, with unresolved D. CDR3 length: 11 amino acids. Germline CDR1 reads KGHDR; CDR2 reads SFDVKD. Trimming cost V 4 bases and J 8 bases, with 5 bases left between them. The DNA of the CDR3 is TGTGCCACCAGTGACCGGGATGAGCAGTTCTTC. Translating it yields CATSDRDEQFF.

This chain links TRBV6-5 with TRBJ1-2; possibly TRBD1 for D (6 bases). CDR1 and CDR2 (germline): MNHEY, SVGAGI. The CDR3 spans 14 residues. Trimming pared 6 bases from V and 1 base from J, leaving 12 bases between. Here the CDR3 reads CASREGGHNYGYTF. The CDR3 DNA reads TGTGCCAGCAGGGAGGGGGGGCATAACTATGGCTACACCTTC.

The rearrangement links TRBV4-3 to TRBJ1-4; tentative D call: TRBD1 (6 bases). Germline V CDR1 and CDR2: LGHNA, YSLEER. V lost 4 bases to trimming and J lost 4 bases, with 19 bases between them. The CDR3 sequence is 17 residues long. The CDR3 spells CASSRGLAEGRNEKLFF. In DNA, the CDR3 is TGCGCCAGCAGCCGGGGGCTTGCGGAGGGTCGTAATGAAAAACTGTTTTTT.

This sequence joins TRBV7-9 and TRBJ1-6; TRBD1 matches at 7 bases. The CDR3 length is 14 residues. Germline trimming cut 5 bases from V and 6 bases from J; bases unmatched to any gene: 4. Germline loops: CDR1 SEHNR, CDR2 FQNEAQ (reference sequence). The CDR3 region is CASSKGQPNSPLHF. The CDR3 DNA sequence: TGTGCCAGCAGCAAGGGACAGCCTAATTCACCCCTCCACTTT.

This chain connects TRBV4-3 to TRBJ2-3; 7 bases align to TRBD2. Germline CDR1 is LGHNA and CDR2 is YSLEER. This CDR3 comprises 15 residues. Germline trimming cut 2 bases from V and 2 bases from J; bases unmatched to any gene: 4. This chain's CDR3 is CASSQRAGSTDTQYF. CDR3 bases: TGCGCCAGCAGCCAAAGAGCGGGGTCCACAGATACGCAGTATTTT.

The chain recombines TRBV19 with TRBJ1-2, with D uncertain. V lost 1 base to trimming and J lost 4 bases, with 13 bases between them. The CDR3 has 15 residues. Germline loops: CDR1 LNHDA, CDR2 SQIVND (reference sequence). This CDR3 reads CASSIGFQSSYGYTF. In DNA form, the CDR3 reads TGTGCCAGTAGTATAGGTTTTCAGAGTAGCTATGGCTACACCTTC.

V usage is TRBV19 and J usage is TRBJ1-6; 8 nucleotides agree with TRBD1. Germline V lookup: CDR1 LNHDA, CDR2 SQIVND (reference sequence). J gave up 4 bases and V 6 bases, and 17 bases lay outside the gene matches. This CDR3 spans 19 amino acids. CDR3: CASRIGVLDRVGYNSPLHF. The CDR3 DNA reads TGTGCCAGTAGGATCGGGGTGCTGGACAGGGTGGGGTATAATTCACCCCTCCACTTT.

Turning to this clone: The junction shows a germline mismatch at one end, possibly a read error. J is TRBJ2-1 and V is TRBV27; D call uncertain. The length of the CDR3 is 19 residues. Looked up from germline, CDR1 is MNHEY and CDR2 is SMNVEV (reference sequence). CDR3 bases: TGTGCCAGCAGTTTCAGACACACCGCTGCAGGTTTAAAACAGTGGAGCATGATCTTC. The encoded protein is CASSFRHTAAGLKQWSMIF.

V and J are TRBV12-3 or TRBV12-4 and TRBJ2-1, with unresolved D. The CDR3 length is 10 residues. The V end was cut by 7 bases, the J end by 7 bases, with 5 bases between. The CDR3 bases are TGTGCCAGCAAATTTAATGAGCAGTTCTTC. Translated, it gives CASKFNEQFF.

The chain has TRBV6-5 and TRBJ1-4; 10 bases map to TRBD1. Germline values: CDR1 MNHEY, CDR2 SVGAGI. This CDR3 contains 15 residues. The trim removed 2 bases at V and 8 bases at J, leaving 5 bases unmatched. The CDR3 region is CASSYSGQGGEKLFF. CDR3 coding DNA: TGTGCCAGCAGTTACAGCGGACAGGGGGGCGAAAAACTGTTTTTT.

V and J are TRBV28 and TRBJ2-7; no firm D call. The germline V and J ends were trimmed by 5 bases and 2 bases, with 4 bases remaining between them. This CDR3 is built from 11 residues. Germline loops: CDR1 MDHEN, CDR2 SYDVKM. The CDR3: CASSRAYEQYF. CDR3 sequence (DNA): TGTGCCAGCAGTAGGGCCTACGAGCAGTACTTC.